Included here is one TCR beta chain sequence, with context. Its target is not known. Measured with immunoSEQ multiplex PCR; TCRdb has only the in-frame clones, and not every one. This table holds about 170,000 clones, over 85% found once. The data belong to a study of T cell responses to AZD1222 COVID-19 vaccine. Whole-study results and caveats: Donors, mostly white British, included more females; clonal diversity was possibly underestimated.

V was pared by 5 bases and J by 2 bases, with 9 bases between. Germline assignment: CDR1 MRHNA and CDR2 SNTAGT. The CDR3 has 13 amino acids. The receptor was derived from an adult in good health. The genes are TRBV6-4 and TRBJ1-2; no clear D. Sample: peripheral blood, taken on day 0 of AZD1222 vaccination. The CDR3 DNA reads TGTGCCAGCAGTATCGTAGGAAACTATGGCTACACCTTC. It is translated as CASSIVGNYGYTF.